This entry concerns a single TCR beta chain. These data come from a study of blood T cell repertoires in COVID-19. Study overall: PBMCs, B-cell-depleted T cells, or T cells provided the cDNA or gDNA that made up the material.

Germline lookup yields CDR1 ENHRY and CDR2 SYGVKD. The V and J ends lost 5 bases and 8 bases respectively, with 10 bases between them. The CDR3 totals 12 residues. Under the authors' procedure: Amplification of reference gene primers was used by the study to estimate nucleated cell counts. The assay was immunoSEQ multiplex PCR, and TCRdb's table has in-frame clones only and misses some. The V and J calls and clone size come from that table; D and trimming were worked out from the DNA. Altogether roughly 280,000 clones are present, about 87% being singletons, with the ten largest covering around 3%. The rearrangement links TRBV10-3 to TRBJ1-3, with D perhaps matching TRBD1 (6 bases). What was sequenced was PBMCs or T cells enriched from blood (not recorded which). The TCR comes from a woman aged 50 to 60 who had recovered from COVID-19. CDR3 DNA sequence: TGTGCCATCAGTACCAGGGGCGACACCATATATTTT. Translating gives CAISTRGDTIYF.